This TCR beta chain was recorded in a study of blood T cells in healthy people across ages (dated by TCRdb to 2015 to 2017). General notes on the study: In model experiments, template switching captured roughly one uniquely barcoded TCR beta cDNA molecule for every two T cells. The donors were divided into four age groups: young (average approximately 17 years), middle-aged (about 39), aged (about 60) and long-lived (around 87). To avoid experimental bias, donors of different ages were spread randomly across the sequencing lanes. The study analyzed two additional independent replicas of 1 million unique cDNA reads from the same blood draw for two donors, one aged 18 to 30 and one aged 80 or older. To track age-related changes in TCR beta repertoire diversity, the study relied on deep sequencing normalized with unique cDNA molecular identifiers. What the research found in general, with its limitations: Because the CMV infection status of the donors was unknown, age-related changes in expanded clonotypes may potentially have been confounded. Since profiling was done on bulk unsorted PBMCs, naive and antigen-experienced compartments could not be conclusively compared. Compared with the aged group, the long-lived group had more naive CD4+ T cells, fewer expanded clones and increased TCR diversity, a pattern suggesting age selection. A strong correlation was found between observed TCR beta diversity and the percentage of naive T cells measured by flow cytometry. Observed TCR beta diversity per million T cells fell roughly linearly with age, and a significant reduction was already apparent by age around 40. Estimates of total diversity based on one million sequenced T cells were considered lower bounds and underestimates.

From a lookup of the germline V gene, CDR1 and CDR2 are SGHVS and FQNEAQ. V is cut back by 5 bases and J by 6 bases, with 18 bases in the junction unmatched. Reading from cysteine to phenylalanine, the CDR3 counts 18 amino acids. Left in the record is the CDR3 DNA by itself, 54 bases read in frame from the first base. Library prep was done by 5' RACE. Sequencing took place on an Illumina HiSeq 2500. The second PCR ran for about 7 to 11 cycles and used a J-beta primer mix along with a sample-barcoded 5' primer. A template-switch 5' adaptor carrying 12 random nucleotides introduced a unique molecular identifier onto each TCR beta cDNA molecule. At least 3 million CDR3-containing paired-end reads were obtained from each sample. The Mint cDNA synthesis kit, primed by a TRBC-specific oligonucleotide, was used to synthesize first-strand cDNA from all RNA. All cDNA was treated with uracil-DNA glycosylase and then went through a first 18-cycle PCR with the universal primers M1SS and BC2_uni_R. The study's own analysis went as follows. Each sample was normalized by randomly selecting 1 million high-quality reads, each carrying a distinct molecular identifier. Reads with shared molecular identifiers were discarded instead of being binned into consensus sequences. MiTCR, run with a Q25 quality threshold and the strictest error-elimination algorithm, handled CDR3 identification, clonotype clustering and error correction. A nonparametric unseen species model using Euler transformation provided a lower-bound estimate of total TCR beta diversity. TCRdb cleaned the public reads at Q25 with fastp, built clones with MiXCR and kept in-frame beta chains. Records with the same CDR3 protein are collapsed into one entry carrying the most frequent genes and DNA. For this entry, the V and J calls and clone size follow TCRdb and not the study's own pipeline. The sample includes about 800,000 distinct CDR3 sequences, with about half observed a single time. Of the sample, 15% to 20% falls within the top ten clones.

The approximately 40 donors, aged 6 to 90 years, were systemically healthy Caucasian individuals from Russia. Each donor gave ten milliliters of peripheral blood, drawn into EDTA-treated Vacutainer tubes. Ficoll-Paque density-gradient centrifugation was used to isolate PBMCs, with at least 6.5 million obtained per sample. Total RNA, at least 5 micrograms per sample, was extracted from PBMCs with Trizol reagent. The percentages of naive CD45RAhigh/CD27high T cells were determined by flow cytometry on a PBMC aliquot from every donor. The count of this clonotype is one. Its recognized antigen is unknown. Per-nucleotide qualities are absent, and no much larger clonotype sits a single base away. One read alone provides weak support.

Sequenced material: blood. The origin of this receptor is a man at least 80 years old in good health. The rearranged segments are TRBV7-8 and TRBJ2-3; TRBD2 matches 9 bases in the middle. The bases are TGTGCCAGCAGCCCACGGCCAATGGGGACTAGCCCACCCGATACGCAGTATTTT. Translated, this gives CASSPRPMGTSPPDTQYF.